This T cell receptor (beta chain) stems from a study of neurological immune-mediated disorders. Study-level findings and limits: The multiple sclerosis repertoire cluster was not associated with any clinical or MRI feature.

This CDR3 is built from 14 residues. Trimming pared 4 bases from V and 3 bases from J, leaving 12 bases between. MiXCR was run by TCRdb on the 5' RACE reads, yielding one entry per CDR3 protein. The sample contains roughly 76,000 distinct CDR3 sequences, about 3% of which appear only once. This clonotype was found many times. Its antigen is unidentified. Source material: PBMCs. The V gene is TRBV12-3 or TRBV12-4, the J gene TRBJ1-1; D uncertain. The receptor was isolated from a woman aged 45 to 65 with multiple sclerosis. CDR3 sequence reads: CASSWVGGDTEAFF. The CDR3 DNA reads as TGTGCCAGCAGTTGGGTTGGCGGAGACACTGAAGCTTTCTTT.